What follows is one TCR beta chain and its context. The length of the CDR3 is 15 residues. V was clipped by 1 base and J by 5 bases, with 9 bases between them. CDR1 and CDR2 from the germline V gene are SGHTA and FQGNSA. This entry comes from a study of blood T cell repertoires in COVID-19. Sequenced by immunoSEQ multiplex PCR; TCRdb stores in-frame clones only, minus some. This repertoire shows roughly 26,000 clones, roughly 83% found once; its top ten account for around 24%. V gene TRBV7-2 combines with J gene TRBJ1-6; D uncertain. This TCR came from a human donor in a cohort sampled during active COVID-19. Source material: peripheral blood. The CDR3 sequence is CASSLEQPHNSPLHF. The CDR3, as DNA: TGTGCCAGCAGCTTAGAACAGCCTCATAATTCACCCCTCCACTTT.